This TCR beta chain comes out of a study of blood T cell repertoires in COVID-19. The overall study: COVID-19 samples collected from the United States, Italy and Spain covered acute and convalescent phases.

Germline lookup yields CDR1 MNHEY and CDR2 SVGAGI. The CDR3 is made up of 13 amino acids. V gave up 0 bases and J gave up 7 bases, with 10 bases separating them. Only in-frame clones appear in the TCRdb table, and some are missing; sequencing was by immunoSEQ multiplex PCR. The top ten hold 20% to 25% of the sample, which has roughly 29,000 clones, 55% to 75% seen once. The TCR sequence derives from a boy between 2 and 10 years old with active or convalescent COVID-19. The sample taken for sequencing was peripheral blood. The V call is TRBV6-5, the J call TRBJ2-7; tentative D call: TRBD2 (6 bases). The chain's CDR3 is CASSYSEGVEQYF. The CDR3 nucleotides are TGTGCCAGCAGTTACTCGGAGGGTGTGGAGCAGTACTTC.